This is a list of T cell receptor beta chains from one sample in a study of T cell repertoires in cytomegalovirus infection. These receptors lack a known antigen. TCRdb analysed the reads with MiXCR anew, one entry per CDR3 protein. Among around 900,000 distinct CDR3 sequences listed, 30% to 40% were seen once. The specimen comprised cultured CD8+ T cells from PBMCs, sampled from culture after CMV antigen stimulation. The source of these receptors is a human donor in good health (CMV status not recorded). Some clones in this sample may be carry-over from other donors' samples. Each CDR3 is given with its conserved first and last residue. The D gene is left open where the match is weak. The listing skips clone size in some rows; elsewhere it reads once, few, many or a size class.

CDR3nt,CDR3aa,d_gene,j_gene,v_gene,abundance
TGTGCCATCAGTGAGTCGCCGGGACAGGAGGATATACCAAACCACAATGAGCAGTTCTTC,CAISESPGQEDIPNHNEQFF,TRBD1,TRBJ2-1,TRBV10-3,NA
TGTGCCACCAGCAGAATTGGAGGCGCCAGGGGAGAGACCCAGTACTTC,CATSRIGGARGETQYF,NA,TRBJ2-5,TRBV15,NA
TGTGCCAGCAGCAGTAGTGGCGGGCCCTACGAGCAGTACTTC,CASSSSGGPYEQYF,NA,TRBJ2-7,TRBV7-9,many
TGTGCCACCACCCCGACAGGGGCCGGGGCCAACGTCCTGACTTTC,CATTPTGAGANVLTF,TRBD1,TRBJ2-6,TRBV15,NA
TGCGCCGGCAGCCAAAAACTAGCGGGGGGTTTTGCCGGGGAGCTGTTTTTT,CAGSQKLAGGFAGELFF,TRBD2,TRBJ2-2,TRBV4-3,NA
TGTGCCAGCAGCACCCCAGGGACTGGTGGCTACACCTTC,CASSTPGTGGYTF,NA,TRBJ1-2,TRBV7-9,few
TGTGCCAGCAGCTCCGGTCCCCTCAGGGAAAAACTGTTTTTT,CASSSGPLREKLFF,NA,TRBJ1-4,TRBV7-2,NA
TGTGCCAGCAGCTTAGTAACGGGTGATAGCAATCAGCCCCAGCATTTT,CASSLVTGDSNQPQHF,NA,TRBJ1-5,TRBV7-2,many
TGTGCCAGCAGCGTAGATGGGACTCCGGGGGTGTGGCAGTTCTTC,CASSVDGTPGVWQFF,NA,TRBJ2-1,TRBV9,few
TGTGCCAGCACCGGACCGGGACGGAGCTACGAGCAGTACTTC,CASTGPGRSYEQYF,NA,TRBJ2-7,TRBV6-6,few
TGTGCCAGCAGAAGACAGCGGAACACTGAAGCTTTCTTT,CASRRQRNTEAFF,NA,TRBJ1-1,TRBV11-1,many
TGTGCCAGCAGGTCGGAGACAGGGATTAACACCGGGGAGCTGTTTTTT,CASRSETGINTGELFF,TRBD1,TRBJ2-2,TRBV7-8,many
TGTGCCAGCAGCCTTATACCCAGGGCCGATCAGCCCCAGCATTTT,CASSLIPRADQPQHF,NA,TRBJ1-5,TRBV7-2,many
TGTGCCAGCAGCTCCGAGGGGTCCCCTTACAATGAGCAGTTCTTC,CASSSEGSPYNEQFF,NA,TRBJ2-1,TRBV7-2,many
TGTGCCAGCAGTGAAGGATCCAGCGGGGACGAAGAGACCCAGTACTTC,CASSEGSSGDEETQYF,TRBD2,TRBJ2-5,TRBV2,NA
TGTACCAGCAGCTTAATTCAGGGGTTCGCCAAAAACATTCAGTACTTC,CTSSLIQGFAKNIQYF,NA,TRBJ2-4,TRBV7-2,NA
TGTGCCAGCAGCTTAGAACAGAGCGCATGGGGCTACACCTTC,CASSLEQSAWGYTF,NA,TRBJ1-2,TRBV7-4,NA
TGTGCCAGCAGCTTCCGGGGGGAGCAGTTCTTC,CASSFRGEQFF,NA,TRBJ2-1,TRBV7-8,many
TGCGCCAGCAGCCAAGCCCTCCCTCTAGGAGGGAATCCCGGGGAGCTGTTTTTT,CASSQALPLGGNPGELFF,NA,TRBJ2-2,TRBV4-3,NA
TGTGCCAGCAGCACACTCGGGCCAGATACGCAGTATTTT,CASSTLGPDTQYF,NA,TRBJ2-3,TRBV5-4,NA
TGTGCCAGCAGCCGGTCCGGGGGGGGCCCTTACGAGCAGTACTTC,CASSRSGGGPYEQYF,TRBD2,TRBJ2-7,TRBV4-1,NA
TGTGCCAGCAGTGACCCCAACAGGAGGAACACCGGGGAGCTGTTTTTT,CASSDPNRRNTGELFF,NA,TRBJ2-2,TRBV2,few